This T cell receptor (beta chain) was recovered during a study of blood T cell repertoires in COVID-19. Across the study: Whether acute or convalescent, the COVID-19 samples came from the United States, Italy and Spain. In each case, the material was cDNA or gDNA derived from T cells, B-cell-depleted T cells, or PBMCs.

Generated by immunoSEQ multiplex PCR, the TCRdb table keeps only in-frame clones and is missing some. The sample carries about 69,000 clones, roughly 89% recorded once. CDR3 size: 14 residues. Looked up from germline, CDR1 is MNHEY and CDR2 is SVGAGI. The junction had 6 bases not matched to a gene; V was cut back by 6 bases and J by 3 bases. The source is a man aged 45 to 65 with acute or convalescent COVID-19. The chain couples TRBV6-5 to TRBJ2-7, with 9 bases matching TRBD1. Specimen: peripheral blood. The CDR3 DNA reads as TGTGCCAGCAGAATTACAGGGGGCGGCTACGAGCAGTACTTC. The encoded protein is CASRITGGGYEQYF.